This passage covers 15 T cell receptor beta chains from one sample sequenced in a study of blood T cell repertoires in COVID-19. Assay used: immunoSEQ multiplex PCR; TCRdb lists only in-frame clones, some missing. The profile covers 200,000 to 250,000 clones, with about 85% appearing a single time and approximately 10% taken by the ten largest. Sample: PBMCs or T cells enriched from blood (not recorded which). The receptors come from a man aged 30 to 45 who had recovered from COVID-19.

This sequence joins TRBV5-4 and TRBJ1-1; 10 bases match TRBD1. CDR1 and CDR2 from the germline V gene are SGHNT and YYREEE (reference sequence). CDR3 size: 16 residues. Trimming cost V 4 bases and J 5 bases; bases outside gene matches: 11. The chain's CDR3 is CASSIGQGVRATEAFF. The CDR3 region has the DNA TGTGCCAGCAGCATCGGACAGGGGGTGAGAGCGACTGAAGCTTTCTTT.

This sequence joins TRBV28 and TRBJ1-5; the match to TRBD1 covers 7 bases. V shed 5 bases, J shed 7 bases, and the junction held 8 bases outside the gene matches. CDR3 length equals 14 residues. CDR1 MDHEN and CDR2 SYDVKM come from the germline V gene. The DNA of the CDR3 is TGTGCCAGCAGTCCTCAGACAGGGCGGCAGCCCCAGCATTTT. It yields the protein CASSPQTGRQPQHF. Using reference TRBV28 and TRBJ1-5 for the parts outside the CDR3, the full variable domain is DVKVTQSSRYLVKRTGEKVFLECVQDMDHENMFWYRQDPGLGLRLIYFSYDVKMKEKGDIPEGYSVSREKKERFSLILESASTNQTSMYLCASSPQTGRQPQHFGDGTRLSIL.

This clone was seen once. The rearrangement uses TRBV7-6 and TRBJ2-1, with 13 bases lining up with TRBD2. The CDR3 length is 19 residues. Germline V gives CDR1 SGHVS, CDR2 FNYEAQ. V dropped 5 bases and J dropped 10; count of bases not matched to a gene: 20. The CDR3 loop is CASSPRPRETLAGGLEQFF. The CDR3 DNA sequence: TGTGCCAGCAGCCCCCGTCCCAGAGAAACACTAGCGGGGGGGTTGGAGCAGTTCTTC.

The V and J genes are TRBV7-9 and TRBJ2-7; D might be TRBD2 (5 bases). CDR1 and CDR2 from the germline V gene are SEHNR and FQNEAQ (reference sequence). This CDR3 has 13 amino acids. Trimming left V 4 bases short and J 3 bases short, with 10 bases between. CDR3 sequence: CASSSLAVYEQYF. The DNA of the CDR3 is TGTGCCAGCAGCTCCCTAGCAGTCTACGAGCAGTACTTC. Based on the CDR3 plus reference TRBV7-9 and TRBJ2-7, the full variable domain is DTGVSQNPRHKITKRGQNVTFRCDPISEHNRLYWYRQTLGQGPEFLTYFQNEAQLEKSRLLSDRFSAERPKGSFSTLEIQRTEQGDSAMYLCASSSLAVYEQYFGPGTRLTVT.

This chain uses TRBV5-4 with TRBJ2-1, with 12 bases fitting TRBD2. The germline V gene encodes CDR1 SGHNT and CDR2 YYREEE (reference sequence). This CDR3 has 16 amino acids. V lost 3 bases and J lost 4; bases outside the gene matches: 5. The CDR3 coding sequence is TGTGCCAGCAGCTCGGGGGGACTAGCGGGTTACAATGAGCAGTTCTTC. Protein sequence: CASSSGGLAGYNEQFF.

This clone has only one observation. V and J are TRBV27 and TRBJ2-7, with 7 nucleotides matching TRBD1. J gave up 3 bases and V 5 bases, and 7 bases lay outside the gene matches. Germline assignment: CDR1 MNHEY and CDR2 SMNVEV (reference sequence). The CDR3 spans 14 residues. In DNA form, the CDR3 reads TGTGCCAGCAGTCCCCCGGGACAGATCTACGAGCAGTACTTC. It codes for CASSPPGQIYEQYF.

The chain has TRBV19 and TRBJ1-2; 7 bases align to TRBD1. The germline gives CDR1 LNHDA, CDR2 SQIVND (reference sequence). After removal of 8 bases from V and 5 bases from J, the junction contained 5 bases not matched to a gene. The CDR3 totals 12 residues. Written as DNA, the CDR3 is TGTGCCAGTGCCAGGGGGACATATGGCTACACCTTC. It specifies CASARGTYGYTF.

This sequence joins TRBV9 and TRBJ2-7; 8 bases agree with TRBD1. This CDR3 region has 14 residues. V lost 3 bases and J lost 7; bases outside the gene matches: 9. Germline V CDR1 and CDR2: SGDLS, YYNGEE. CDR3 DNA sequence: TGTGCCAGCAGCGAACGGACAGGGCTTGGAGAGCAGTACTTC. Amino acid sequence: CASSERTGLGEQYF.

This rearrangement joins TRBV18 to TRBJ2-2; TRBD1 agrees at 8 bases. J gave up 2 bases and V 3 bases, and 5 bases lay outside the gene matches. CDR1 is KGHSH and CDR2 is LQKENI in the germline V gene. The CDR3 contains 16 residues. The CDR3 loop is CASSPIDRGNTGELFF. CDR3 bases: TGTGCCAGCTCACCGATCGACAGGGGTAACACCGGGGAGCTGTTTTTT.

The chain combines TRBV7-2 with TRBJ2-7, with D possibly matching TRBD2 (6 bases). Trimming took 5 bases from V and 3 from J, leaving 17 bases between them. The CDR3 contains 15 residues. From germline, CDR1 is SGHTA and CDR2 FQGNSA. CDR3 loop: CASSPPWQGGYEQYF. Written as DNA, the CDR3 is TGTGCCAGCAGCCCCCCCTGGCAGGGAGGCTACGAGCAGTACTTC.

There are a few counts of this clone. This chain links TRBV3-1 (or the pseudogene TRBV3-2) with TRBJ1-1; D uncertain. The CDR3 runs 16 residues. With 2 bases removed from V and 2 bases from J, the gap between germline ends came to 15 bases. CDR1 and CDR2 (germline): LGHDT, YNNKEL (reference sequence). The CDR3, as DNA: TGTGCCAGCAGCCAATTCTCCAGGCATCACAACACTGAAGCTTTCTTT. It codes for CASSQFSRHHNTEAFF.

The chain couples TRBV6-2 or TRBV6-3 to TRBJ1-1, with no clear D. CDR3 length: 16 amino acids. Germline lookup yields CDR1 MNHEY and CDR2 SVGEGT. The V and J ends lost 5 bases and 1 base respectively, with 17 bases between them. CDR3 loop: CASSHRRDGKNTEAFF. As DNA, the CDR3 is TGTGCCAGCAGTCACCGACGAGACGGGAAGAACACTGAAGCTTTCTTT.

The V and J genes are TRBV4-1 and TRBJ2-3; weak D call: TRBD2 (5 bases). Germline V gene data show CDR1 as MGHRA and CDR2 as YSYEKL. The length of the CDR3 is 19 residues. Trimming cost V 0 bases and J 0 bases, with 19 bases left between them. The CDR3 sequence is CASSQDRSGARTSTDTQYF. In nucleotides, the CDR3 is TGCGCCAGCAGCCAAGATAGGAGCGGAGCCCGAACTAGCACAGATACGCAGTATTTT.

The chain combines TRBV5-6 with TRBJ1-2; TRBD1 agrees at 7 bases. The CDR3 length is 13 residues. After removal of 3 bases from V and 7 bases from J, the junction contained 6 bases not matched to a gene. CDR1 SGHDT and CDR2 YYEEEE come from the germline V gene. CDR3 DNA sequence: TGTGCCAGCAGCTCCCAGGGGGATCCTGGCTACACCTTC. It translates to CASSSQGDPGYTF. Looking up the rest from reference TRBV5-6 and TRBJ1-2 gives the full variable domain: DAGVTQSPTHLIKTRGQQVTLRCSPKSGHDTVSWYQQALGQGPQFIFQYYEEEERQRGNFPDRFSGHQFPNYSSELNVNALLLGDSALYLCASSSQGDPGYTFGSGTRLTVV.

This chain uses TRBV3-1 (or the pseudogene TRBV3-2) with TRBJ1-6; 8 bases match TRBD1. Germline V CDR1 and CDR2: LGHDT, YNNKEL (reference sequence). The length of the CDR3 is 15 residues. The V and J ends lost 2 bases and 7 bases, in that order; junction bases with no gene match: 4. CDR3 in DNA: TGTGCCAGCAGCCAACGGACAGGGCAAAATTCACCCCTCCACTTT. Translated, it gives CASSQRTGQNSPLHF.